Sequencing of this TCR beta chain was carried out in a study of CXCR3-negative and CXCR3-positive naive CD8 T cells. CD45RO-CCR7+CD27+CD95- was the phenotype of naive CD8+ T cells. Each TRB cDNA library was prepared by 5' RACE (with UMI labels). Reprocessing the 5' RACE reads, TCRdb reports a single entry for every CDR3 protein and omits DNA. The listing records 69,000 or so distinct CDR3 sequences. The germline V gene has CDR1 MDHEN and CDR2 SYDVKM. The CDR3 contains 13 residues. The study's findings and limits: Naive cells positive for CXCR3 carried more hydrophobic TRB CDR3s than CXCR3-negative ones.

With respect to this clonotype: Its antigen is unidentified.

J is TRBJ2-2 and V is TRBV28. The sample comprised naive CXCR3- CD8+ T cells from blood. Subset described: CD45RO-CCR7+CD27+CD95- naive CD8+ T cells lacking CXCR3 (TNR3-). The TCR originated in a human donor in good health. Some clones in this sample may be carry-over from other donors' samples. The CDR3 sequence is CAGNIGLTGELFF.